Listed here are 24 T cell receptor beta chains from one sample, sequenced in a study of T-cell reconstitution after alpha-beta-depleted transplantation in children. Molecular barcoding with unique molecular identifiers was used for the TCRbeta library. TCRdb recomputed calls from the PCR reads with MiXCR, one row per CDR3 protein. The sample comprises a few hundred thousand distinct CDR3 sequences, 25% to 30% of which are singletons, and approximately 39% rests with the top ten. Material: PBMCs, obtained before TCRalphabeta/CD19-depleted stem cell transplant. The receptors here all came from a boy less than two years old with Wiskott-Aldrich syndrome, due to receive a stem cell transplant.

This chain joins TRBV20-1 and TRBJ2-3, with D unresolved. CDR1 is DFQATT and CDR2 is SNEGSKA in the germline V gene (reference sequence). The length of the CDR3 is 11 residues. V lost 4 bases and J lost 2, with 4 bases in between. The CDR3 bases are TGCAGTGCTACGGTCACAGATACGCAGTATTTT. Protein sequence: CSATVTDTQYF.

The chain uses TRBV10-3 and TRBJ2-1; possibly TRBD1 for D (6 bases). The CDR3 is 15 residues long. Germline CDR1 is ENHRY and CDR2 is SYGVKD. CDR3 loop: CATRSYRDIYNEQFF. In DNA form, the CDR3 reads TGTGCTACCAGGTCCTACCGGGACATCTACAATGAGCAGTTCTTC.

This clonotype was seen ten or more times. This chain uses TRBV28 with TRBJ1-5; D is ambiguous. The CDR3 runs to 15 residues. Trimming cost V 2 bases and J 3 bases, with 11 bases left between them. Per germline, CDR1 MDHEN and CDR2 SYDVKM. CDR3 amino acids: CASSLSPGFNQPQHF. CDR3 DNA: TGTGCCAGCAGTTTAAGTCCAGGTTTCAATCAGCCCCAGCATTTT. Full variable domain (missing parts from reference TRBV28 and TRBJ1-5): DVKVTQSSRYLVKRTGEKVFLECVQDMDHENMFWYRQDPGLGLRLIYFSYDVKMKEKGDIPEGYSVSREKKERFSLILESASTNQTSMYLCASSLSPGFNQPQHFGDGTRLSIL.

A few counts support this clonotype. The gene calls are TRBV4-2 and TRBJ2-1; D possibly corresponds to TRBD2 (5 bases). The V end was cut by 2 bases, the J end by 8 bases, with 25 bases between. The germline gives CDR1 LGHNA, CDR2 YNFKEQ. The CDR3 runs to 18 residues. CDR3 protein: CASSQLKRSLSGGHEQFF. The CDR3 DNA reads TGTGCCAGCAGCCAATTAAAAAGATCGCTTTCCGGAGGCCATGAGCAGTTCTTC.

This clonotype was counted only a few times. V usage is TRBV5-1 and J usage is TRBJ2-7, with a possible D match to TRBD2 (5 bases). Trimming removed 1 base from V and 2 bases from J, with 13 bases in between. This CDR3 contains 15 residues. CDR1 and CDR2 from the germline V gene are SGHRS and YFSETQ. This CDR3 is CASSLSASQTYEQYF. Here the CDR3 DNA reads TGCGCCAGCAGCTTGTCGGCTAGCCAAACCTACGAGCAGTACTTC.

V gene TRBV5-1 combines with J gene TRBJ2-5; 8 bases fit TRBD2. V gave up 4 bases and J gave up 5 bases; unmatched junction bases: 7. The CDR3 runs 14 residues. The germline V gene encodes CDR1 SGHRS and CDR2 YFSETQ. The CDR3 DNA follows: TGCGCCAGCAGCCCCGGGACTAGGTGGGAGACCCAGTACTTC. Translated: CASSPGTRWETQYF.

The chain combines TRBV5-1 with TRBJ2-1; a possible D gene is TRBD1 (5 bases). This CDR3 has 16 amino acids. Deletions cut 5 bases from V and 0 bases from J, with 15 bases between. Germline CDR1 and CDR2: SGHRS and YFSETQ. The CDR3, as DNA: TGCGCCAGCAGTTCCCGACAGCCGAGCTCCTACAATGAGCAGTTCTTC. Translating it yields CASSSRQPSSYNEQFF.

This clonotype was seen a handful of times. The chain is built from TRBV7-2 and TRBJ2-5, with D unresolved. The CDR3 runs 13 residues. Trimming left V 1 base short and J 5 bases short, with 8 bases between. Germline CDR1 is SGHTA and CDR2 is FQGNSA. Here the CDR3 DNA reads TGTGCCAGCAGCTTAGGACGTGCGGAGACCCAGTACTTC. It yields the protein CASSLGRAETQYF. Variable domain in full (rest from reference TRBV7-2 and TRBJ2-5): GAGVSQSPSNKVTEKGKDVELRCDPISGHTALYWYRQSLGQGLEFLIYFQGNSAPDKSGLPSDRFSAERTGGSVSTLTIQRTQQEDSAVYLCASSLGRAETQYFGPGTRLLVL.

This clonotype was found a few times. The J gene is TRBJ2-7, the V gene TRBV27; D gene uncertain. This CDR3 is 15 amino acids long. V lost 1 base and J 0 bases, leaving 10 bases between the germline ends. Germline CDR1 and CDR2: MNHEY and SMNVEV (reference sequence). The CDR3 region has the DNA TGTGCCAGCAGTTTATACGGCTTTAGCTCCTACGAGCAGTACTTC. It translates to CASSLYGFSSYEQYF.

The chain carries TRBV5-1 and TRBJ2-7; TRBD1 or TRBD2 may be the D gene (5 bases each). This CDR3 is 15 amino acids long. Germline values: CDR1 SGHRS, CDR2 YFSETQ. Between the trimmed V and J ends, which lost 4 bases and 3 bases, there was a span of 17 bases. The CDR3 loop is CASSDRTLGVYEQYF. CDR3 DNA sequence: TGCGCCAGCAGCGACCGGACGCTGGGGGTCTACGAGCAGTACTTC.

DNA for the CDR3: TGTGCCAGCAGCCTTCTCGGGACAGCTTACGAGCAGTACTTC. Its protein product is CASSLLGTAYEQYF. The V call is TRBV7-2, the J call TRBJ2-7; TRBD1 aligns across 7 bases. The CDR3 runs 14 residues. Per the germline V gene, CDR1 is SGHTA and CDR2 is FQGNSA. V gave up 5 bases and J gave up 4 bases; unmatched junction bases: 8.

This clonotype came up a few times. Mismatch with germline at one junction end may stem from a read error. Here the CDR3 reads CTSSLGPQWTEAFF. CDR3 DNA sequence: TGTACCAGCAGCTTAGGGCCCCAGTGGACTGAAGCTTTCTTT. The rearrangement joins TRBV7-3 to TRBJ1-1, with unresolved D. This CDR3 is 14 amino acids long. From germline, CDR1 is SGHTA and CDR2 FQGTGA.

This clonotype has more than one count but fewer than ten. The V call is TRBV6-5, the J call TRBJ1-3; D call uncertain. Trimming took off 6 bases at V and 3 bases at J, with 15 bases between the two ends. This CDR3 spans 15 amino acids. Germline assignment: CDR1 MNHEY and CDR2 SVGAGI. The CDR3 protein is CASRTSRNVGNTIYF. In nucleotides, the CDR3 is TGTGCCAGCAGGACTTCTAGGAATGTTGGAAACACCATATATTTT.

The V gene is TRBV4-2, the J gene TRBJ2-2; 10 positions agree with TRBD2. Per germline, CDR1 LGHNA and CDR2 YNFKEQ. The CDR3 is 17 residues long. The V and J ends lost 0 bases and 7 bases, in that order; junction bases with no gene match: 8. CDR3 coding DNA: TGTGCCAGCAGCCAAGACGTCAGCGGGAGGGCCGACGGGGAGCTGTTTTTT. Its translation is CASSQDVSGRADGELFF.

V gene TRBV5-1 combines with J gene TRBJ2-7, with 8 bases aligning to TRBD1. Germline CDR1 SGHRS, CDR2 YFSETQ. The CDR3 has 15 residues. J gave up 2 bases and V 0 bases, and 4 bases lay outside the gene matches. CDR3 sequence: CASSLAPGGAYEQYF. The CDR3 nucleotides read TGCGCCAGCAGCTTGGCCCCAGGGGGCGCCTACGAGCAGTACTTC.

This sequence joins TRBV12-3 or TRBV12-4 and TRBJ2-2; possible D gene TRBD2, 5 bases. V was trimmed by 5 bases and J by 7 bases, leaving 20 bases between them. The CDR3 contains 16 residues. The CDR3 sequence: CASSTSPRGPVGELFF. The CDR3 coding sequence is TGTGCCAGCAGTACCAGTCCAAGAGGGCCGGTCGGGGAGCTGTTTTTT.

This clonotype has only a few counts. The chain is built from TRBV12-3 or TRBV12-4 and TRBJ2-1, with 10 bases matching TRBD2. The J segment lost 3 bases and the V segment lost 8 bases, leaving 7 bases of the junction unmatched. The CDR3 length is 15 residues. The CDR3 nucleotides are TGTGCCAGCCGACCCGGGACTAGCGACTACAATGAGCAGTTCTTC. Protein sequence: CASRPGTSDYNEQFF.

The J gene is TRBJ1-5, the V gene TRBV10-3, with D possibly TRBD1 on 5 matching bases. The CDR3 contains 13 residues. CDR1 ENHRY and CDR2 SYGVKD come from the germline V gene. Trimming pared 8 bases from V and 6 bases from J, leaving 14 bases between. CDR3 nucleotides: TGTGCCATCTCGGGGGAGTATAGTCAGCCCCAGCATTTT. Its protein product is CAISGEYSQPQHF.

The genes are TRBV4-2 and TRBJ2-7, with 7 bases identical to TRBD2. This CDR3 is 16 amino acids long. V dropped 1 base and J dropped 0; count of bases not matched to a gene: 6. Germline CDR1 and CDR2: LGHNA and YNFKEQ. The CDR3 reads CASSQGASGTSYEQYF. DNA of the CDR3: TGTGCCAGCAGCCAAGGCGCTAGCGGTACCTCCTACGAGCAGTACTTC.

This clonotype has only a few counts. This chain connects TRBV20-1 to TRBJ2-3, with 11 positions matching TRBD2. Per the germline V gene, CDR1 is DFQATT and CDR2 is SNEGSKA (reference sequence). The length of the CDR3 is 19 residues. The V gene end was trimmed by 0 bases and the J gene end by 2 bases; junction bases not matched to a gene: 13. For the CDR3, the DNA is TGCAGTGCTAGAGATGTTAGGACTAGCGGGCGTCCAAACACAGATACGCAGTATTTT. It is translated as CSARDVRTSGRPNTDTQYF.

J is TRBJ1-1 and V is TRBV20-1; D possibly corresponds to TRBD1 (5 bases). The CDR3 covers 11 residues. V lost 6 bases to trimming and J lost 6 bases, with 11 bases between them. Looked up from germline, CDR1 is DFQATT and CDR2 is SNEGSKA (reference sequence). The CDR3 nucleotides read TGCAGTGCCGGGGGGGGACCTGAAGCTTTCTTT. It encodes CSAGGGPEAFF.

This clonotype occurred once. The chain combines TRBV5-1 with TRBJ2-7, with 10 positions matching TRBD2. The CDR3 is 15 residues long. Looked up from germline, CDR1 is SGHRS and CDR2 is YFSETQ. The ends lost 4 bases at V and 6 bases at J; junction bases unmatched: 10. The CDR3 DNA is TGCGCCAGCAGCCTTCCTAGCGGGAGAAGTCTCGAGCAGTACTTC. It specifies CASSLPSGRSLEQYF. Variable domain in full (rest from reference TRBV5-1 and TRBJ2-7): KAGVTQTPRYLIKTRGQQVTLSCSPISGHRSVSWYQQTPGQGLQFLFEYFSETQRNKGNFPGRFSGRQFSNSRSEMNVSTLELGDSALYLCASSLPSGRSLEQYFGPGTRLTVT.

Of note for this clonotype: This could be a read error, since a much larger clone is one nucleotide away. The V call is TRBV5-1, the J call TRBJ2-1; 10 bases align to TRBD2. CDR1 and CDR2 (germline): SGHRS, YFSETQ. J gave up 12 bases and V 4 bases, and 7 bases lay outside the gene matches. The CDR3 consists of 13 residues. CDR3 in amino acids: CASSGLAEDGQFF. Written as DNA, the CDR3 is TGCGCCAGCAGCGGACTAGCGGAAGATGGGCAGTTCTTC. Using reference TRBV5-1 and TRBJ2-1 for the parts outside the CDR3, the full variable domain is KAGVTQTPRYLIKTRGQQVTLSCSPISGHRSVSWYQQTPGQGLQFLFEYFSETQRNKGNFPGRFSGRQFSNSRSEMNVSTLELGDSALYLCASSGLAEDGQFFGPGTRLTVL.

This chain connects TRBV6-1 to TRBJ2-5; no definite D call. The CDR3 is made up of 16 amino acids. The germline V gene has CDR1 MNHNS and CDR2 SASEGT. The germline V and J ends were trimmed by 5 bases and 5 bases, with 21 bases remaining between them. The CDR3 reads CASSRTAGRMGETQYF. The CDR3 nucleotides read TGTGCCAGCAGTCGTACGGCCGGACGGATGGGGGAGACCCAGTACTTC.